This T cell receptor (beta chain) comes out of a study of shared clonotypes between healthy human individuals. Trimming took 8 bases from V and 0 from J; bases not matched to a gene: 3. The CDR3 runs to 14 residues. Germline CDR1 reads SNHLY; CDR2 reads FYNNEI. The method was immunoSEQ multiplex PCR; TCRdb's version includes in-frame clones alone and lacks a portion of them. The table lists over a million clones, more than 95% of them singletons. This chain connects TRBV2 to TRBJ2-2; 7 bases are shared with TRBD2. This receptor was taken from a young man in good health. What was sequenced was naive CD4+ T cells sorted from blood. Subset noted: CD45RA+ positively selected. The CDR3 DNA follows: TGTGCCAGCCTAGCGGACGCGAACACCGGGGAGCTGTTTTTT. This encodes CASLADANTGELFF.